Presented here are 19 T cell receptor beta chains from one specimen sequenced in a study of cytomegalovirus exposure and HLA in healthy donors. PCR employed 60 Vbeta and 13 Jbeta primers. The method was immunoSEQ multiplex PCR; TCRdb's version includes in-frame clones alone and lacks a portion of them. The sample contains about 160,000 clones, around four fifths of which appear only once. Sequencing used PBMCs. The receptor source for this set is a man younger than 40 in good health and CMV-seronegative.

This rearrangement joins TRBV30 to TRBJ2-4, with 12 bases lining up with TRBD2. CDR3 size: 18 residues. V lost 7 bases and J lost 0; bases outside the gene matches: 13. CDR1 and CDR2 from the germline V gene are GTSNPN and SVGIG (reference sequence). CDR3 DNA: TGTGCCTCGGGCGGGGCTAGCGGGGGGGCCGGAGCCAAAAACATTCAGTACTTC. Translation: CASGGASGGAGAKNIQYF.

The chain has TRBV14 and TRBJ1-1; 7 positions agree with TRBD1. V was clipped by 4 bases and J by 1 base; unmatched bases: 6. There are 15 residues in the CDR3. Germline CDR1 and CDR2: SGHDN and FVKESK. CDR3 nucleotide sequence: TGTGCCAGCAGCCCTCACAGGGGCGCGAACACTGAAGCTTTCTTT. Residues: CASSPHRGANTEAFF.

As to this clone: The same CDR3 also results from other DNA sequences found in this sample. CDR3 sequence reads: CASSVSGGGETQYF. The CDR3 nucleotides read TGTGCCAGCAGCGTTAGTGGGGGGGGAGAGACCCAGTACTTC. The J gene is TRBJ2-5, the V gene TRBV9, with 7 bases that match TRBD2. Germline V gives CDR1 SGDLS, CDR2 YYNGEE. J gave up 4 bases and V 2 bases, and 5 bases lay outside the gene matches. This CDR3 has 14 residues.

The chain combines TRBV6-1 with TRBJ1-2; D gene unclear. Germline lookup yields CDR1 MNHNS and CDR2 SASEGT. This CDR3 has 15 amino acids. V gave up 5 bases and J gave up 8 bases, with 21 bases separating them. The DNA for the CDR3 is TGTGCCAGCAGTTCCGACGCACCGGGAGAGGGCGGCTACACCTTC. As protein: CASSSDAPGEGGYTF.

The chain uses TRBV7-9 and TRBJ2-7; 7 nucleotides agree with TRBD2. The length of the CDR3 is 16 residues. From germline, CDR1 is SEHNR and CDR2 FQNEAQ (reference sequence). V was pared by 2 bases and J by 5 bases, with 12 bases of the junction left unmatched. The CDR3 spells CASSLSAGEIRNEQYF. In DNA, the CDR3 is TGTGCCAGCAGCTTATCTGCGGGAGAAATAAGGAACGAGCAGTACTTC.

This chain joins TRBV6-5 and TRBJ1-2, with 8 bases lining up with TRBD1. V trimming: 5 bases; J trimming: 3 bases; junction bases outside the gene matches: 5. The germline gives CDR1 MNHEY, CDR2 SVGAGI. The CDR3 length is 14 residues. CDR3 sequence reads: CASSKKGQDYGYTF. The CDR3 region has the DNA TGTGCCAGCAGTAAGAAGGGACAGGACTATGGCTACACCTTC.

This clone was counted only a few times. This chain joins TRBV10-3 and TRBJ2-5, with 9 bases matching TRBD2. V trimming: 0 bases; J trimming: 2 bases; junction bases outside the gene matches: 4. The CDR3 contains 16 residues. Germline V gene sequence: CDR1 ENHRY, CDR2 SYGVKD. The CDR3 DNA sequence: TGTGCCATCAGTGAGTCGTGGCGGGAGGGTCAAGAGACCCAGTACTTC. Its translation is CAISESWREGQETQYF.

V and J are TRBV9 and TRBJ2-7; D remains unclear. The CDR3 runs 12 residues. Per the germline V gene, CDR1 is SGDLS and CDR2 is YYNGEE. V shed 2 bases and J shed 3 bases, with 6 bases lying between them. CDR3 protein: CASSVSGYEQYF. The CDR3 DNA follows: TGTGCCAGCAGCGTCTCAGGCTACGAGCAGTACTTC.

The V call is TRBV6-5, the J call TRBJ2-7; the match to TRBD2 covers 14 bases. J lost 0 bases, V lost 2 bases, and 0 bases had no gene match. CDR3 length: 16 amino acids. Per the germline V gene, CDR1 is MNHEY and CDR2 is SVGAGI. CDR3 region: CASSYGTSGSSYEQYF. CDR3 DNA sequence: TGTGCCAGCAGTTACGGGACTAGCGGGAGCTCCTACGAGCAGTACTTC.

The chain joins TRBV7-3 to TRBJ2-5; 10 bases match TRBD2. The V gene end was trimmed by 2 bases and the J gene end by 2 bases; junction bases not matched to a gene: 5. This CDR3 comprises 16 residues. The V gene's germline CDR1 is SGHTA and CDR2 FQGTGA. Here the CDR3 reads CASSLGAGGPQETQYF. The CDR3 coding sequence is TGTGCCAGCAGCTTAGGAGCGGGGGGGCCACAAGAGACCCAGTACTTC.

The chain carries TRBV2 and TRBJ1-2, with 7 bases that match TRBD1. The CDR3 contains 15 residues. With V trimmed by 5 bases and J by 0 bases, 6 bases remained unmatched. Germline V CDR1 and CDR2: SNHLY, FYNNEI. This CDR3 is CASSRTGAPNYGYTF. The CDR3 DNA reads as TGTGCCAGCAGTCGAACAGGGGCCCCTAACTATGGCTACACCTTC.

The chain combines TRBV29-1 with TRBJ1-1, with TRBD1 matching over 8 bases. The V segment lost 7 bases and the J segment 1 base; nucleotides outside the gene matches: 5. Looked up from germline, CDR1 is SQVTM and CDR2 is ANQGSEA. The CDR3 is 13 residues long. DNA for the CDR3: TGCAGCGGGAGGGGACAGGCGAACACTGAAGCTTTCTTT. Amino acid sequence: CSGRGQANTEAFF.

This clone was observed a few times. The chain recombines TRBV5-1 with TRBJ1-4, with 7 bases fitting TRBD1. The ends lost 2 bases at V and 8 bases at J; junction bases unmatched: 6. This CDR3 has 14 amino acids. Germline V lookup: CDR1 SGHRS, CDR2 YFSETQ. The CDR3 region has the DNA TGCGCCAGCAGCTTTGACAGGGCGAGGGAAAAACTGTTTTTT. This gives the protein CASSFDRAREKLFF.

On this clone itself: Other nucleotide sequences in the sample specify the same CDR3. The chain is built from TRBV14 and TRBJ1-1; no definite D call. In germline, CDR1 is SGHDN, CDR2 FVKESK. V was pared by 0 bases and J by 4 bases, with 6 bases between. The CDR3 length is 13 residues. The CDR3 DNA sequence: TGTGCCAGCAGCCAAGATCGCAGCACTGAAGCTTTCTTT. Its translation: CASSQDRSTEAFF.

This clone was detected a few times. This chain uses TRBV27 with TRBJ1-1; TRBD1 matches at 10 bases. V lost 3 bases, J lost 8 bases, and 12 bases stayed unmatched. The CDR3 runs 16 residues. Germline V gene sequence: CDR1 MNHEY, CDR2 SMNVEV (reference sequence). Written as DNA, the CDR3 is TGTGCCAGCAGTTTCCGACAGGGGGCCGGTTTATTGGAAGCTTTCTTT. This translates into CASSFRQGAGLLEAFF.

The V gene is TRBV30, the J gene TRBJ2-6, with 7 bases matching TRBD1. Germline V CDR1 and CDR2: GTSNPN, SVGIG (reference sequence). V gave up 6 bases and J gave up 3 bases; unmatched junction bases: 5. This CDR3 is built from 14 residues. CDR3 sequence (DNA): TGTGCCTGCCGACAGGGTCTTGGGGCCAACGTCCTGACTTTC. Its translation is CACRQGLGANVLTF.

The V gene is TRBV28, the J gene TRBJ2-1; 10 positions agree with TRBD2. This CDR3 has 14 residues. J lost 8 bases, V lost 7 bases, and 8 bases had no gene match. Germline-derived CDR1 and CDR2 are MDHEN and SYDVKM. The CDR3, as DNA: TGTGCCAGCAACGGTTTAGCGGGAGGCCATGAGCAGTTCTTC. Amino acids: CASNGLAGGHEQFF. The entire variable domain, with the rest obtained from reference TRBV28 and TRBJ2-1, is as follows: DVKVTQSSRYLVKRTGEKVFLECVQDMDHENMFWYRQDPGLGLRLIYFSYDVKMKEKGDIPEGYSVSREKKERFSLILESASTNQTSMYLCASNGLAGGHEQFFGPGTRLTVL.

This clone came up a few times. The chain recombines TRBV5-4 with TRBJ2-1; a weak D match, TRBD2 (6 bases). The CDR3 spans 14 residues. From germline, CDR1 is SGHNT and CDR2 YYREEE (reference sequence). V was clipped by 1 base and J by 4 bases, with 9 bases between them. The CDR3 loop is CASSLLASYNEQFF. The DNA of the CDR3 is TGTGCCAGCAGCTTGCTAGCGTCTTACAATGAGCAGTTCTTC.

The chain uses TRBV4-3 and TRBJ2-7, with 7 positions matching TRBD1. The V and J ends lost 3 bases and 6 bases, in that order; junction bases with no gene match: 8. Germline values: CDR1 LGHNA, CDR2 YSLEER. This CDR3 region has 14 residues. CDR3 in amino acids: CASSQGDSRLEQYF. CDR3 coding DNA: TGCGCCAGCAGCCAGGGGGACAGCCGACTCGAGCAGTACTTC.